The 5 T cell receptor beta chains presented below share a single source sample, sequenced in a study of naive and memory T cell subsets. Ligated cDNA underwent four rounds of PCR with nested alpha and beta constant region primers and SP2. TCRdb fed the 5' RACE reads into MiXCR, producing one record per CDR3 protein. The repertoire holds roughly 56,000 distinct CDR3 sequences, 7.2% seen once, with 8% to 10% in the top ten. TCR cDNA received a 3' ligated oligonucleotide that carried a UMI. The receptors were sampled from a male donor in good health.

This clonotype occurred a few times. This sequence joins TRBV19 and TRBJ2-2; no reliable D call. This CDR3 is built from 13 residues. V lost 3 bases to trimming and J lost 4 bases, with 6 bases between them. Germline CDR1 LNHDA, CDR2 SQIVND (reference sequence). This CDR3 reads CASSIELTGELFF. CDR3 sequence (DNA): TGTGCCAGTAGTATCGAACTCACCGGGGAGCTGTTTTTT.

CDR3 coding DNA: TGTGCCAGCAGCCAAGATCAAGGACCGTACAATGAGCAGTTCTTC. Amino acid sequence: CASSQDQGPYNEQFF. J is TRBJ2-1 and V is TRBV3-1; the D is unclear. V lost 0 bases, J lost 4 bases, and 10 bases lay in between. Germline values: CDR1 LGHDT, CDR2 YNNKEL (reference sequence). This CDR3 comprises 15 residues.

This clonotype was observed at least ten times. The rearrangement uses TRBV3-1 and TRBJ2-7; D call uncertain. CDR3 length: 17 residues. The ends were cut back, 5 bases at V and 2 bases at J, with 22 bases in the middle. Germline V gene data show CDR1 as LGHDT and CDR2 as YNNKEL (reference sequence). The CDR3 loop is CASSSRSIGLGTYEQYF. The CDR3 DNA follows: TGTGCCAGCAGCTCCCGATCTATTGGTTTAGGAACCTACGAGCAGTACTTC.

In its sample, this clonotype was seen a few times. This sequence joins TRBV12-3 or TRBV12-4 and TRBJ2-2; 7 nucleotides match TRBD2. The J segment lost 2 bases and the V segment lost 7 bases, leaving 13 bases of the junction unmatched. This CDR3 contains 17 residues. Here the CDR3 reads CASTSIPASGNTGELFF. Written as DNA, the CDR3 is TGTGCCAGCACTTCGATACCCGCTAGCGGCAACACCGGGGAGCTGTTTTTT.

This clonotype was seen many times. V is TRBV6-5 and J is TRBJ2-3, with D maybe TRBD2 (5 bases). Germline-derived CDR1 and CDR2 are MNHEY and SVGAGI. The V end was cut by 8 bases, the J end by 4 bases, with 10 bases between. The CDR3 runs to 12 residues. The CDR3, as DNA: TGTGCCAGCTGGACTGGCTCAGATACGCAGTATTTT. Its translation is CASWTGSDTQYF.